The 28 T cell receptor beta chains in this list originate from one sample, sequenced in a study of cytomegalovirus exposure and HLA in healthy donors. PCR used 60 Vbeta primers and 13 Jbeta primers. Repertoires were generated with immunoSEQ multiplex PCR, while TCRdb's copy carries only in-frame clones and drops some. The sample has about 93,000 clones; roughly 79% are singletons. The material sequenced was PBMCs. These receptors were taken from a young man in good health and CMV-seronegative.

The chain recombines TRBV7-2 with TRBJ2-3; D remains unclear. V shed 7 bases and J shed 2 bases, with 19 bases lying between them. Per germline, CDR1 SGHTA and CDR2 FQGNSA. This CDR3 has 16 residues. Here the CDR3 DNA reads TGTGCCAGCAAACCCACCCTAGATTGGGTCACAGATACGCAGTATTTT. This encodes CASKPTLDWVTDTQYF.

The V gene is TRBV7-6, the J gene TRBJ2-3; possibly TRBD1 for D (7 bases). V was shortened by 5 bases and J by 7 bases, with 10 bases between the two germline ends. Germline V lookup: CDR1 SGHVS, CDR2 FNYEAQ. This CDR3 spans 12 amino acids. CDR3 DNA: TGTGCCAGCAGCCCAGGGGGGAATACGCAGTATTTT. Its protein is CASSPGGNTQYF.

The rearrangement joins TRBV5-8 to TRBJ2-3, with 7 bases identical to TRBD2. CDR1 is SGHTS and CDR2 is YDEGEE in the germline V gene. Trimming at V came to 4 bases and at J to 0 bases, leaving 8 bases not matched to a gene. The CDR3 length is 16 residues. The CDR3 reads CASSGRHGGSTDTQYF. The CDR3, as DNA: TGTGCCAGCAGCGGCCGTCACGGGGGGAGCACAGATACGCAGTATTTT.

The genes are TRBV5-1 and TRBJ2-5; 8 bases match TRBD2. With V trimmed by 1 base and J by 2 bases, 4 bases remained unmatched. The length of the CDR3 is 15 residues. Germline CDR1 reads SGHRS; CDR2 reads YFSETQ. CDR3 in amino acids: CASSLSAGAQETQYF. The CDR3 nucleotides are TGCGCCAGCAGCTTGTCAGCGGGGGCTCAAGAGACCCAGTACTTC. The complete variable domain, with remaining parts taken from reference TRBV5-1 and TRBJ2-5, reads KAGVTQTPRYLIKTRGQQVTLSCSPISGHRSVSWYQQTPGQGLQFLFEYFSETQRNKGNFPGRFSGRQFSNSRSEMNVSTLELGDSALYLCASSLSAGAQETQYFGPGTRLLVL.

The chain links TRBV28 to TRBJ1-2; D gene uncertain. This CDR3 region has 14 residues. The germline V gene has CDR1 MDHEN and CDR2 SYDVKM. Trimming pared 6 bases from V and 4 bases from J, leaving 15 bases between. The CDR3 region is CASSLRPESYGYTF. CDR3 nucleotides: TGTGCCAGCAGCCTGCGGCCCGAAAGCTATGGCTACACCTTC.

This clone was detected only once. The chain combines TRBV27 with TRBJ1-2, with D possibly being TRBD1 (5 bases). V was trimmed by 4 bases and J by 2 bases, leaving 14 bases between them. The CDR3 sequence is 15 residues long. Germline CDR1 and CDR2: MNHEY and SMNVEV (reference sequence). This CDR3 reads CASSSVRAGNYGYTF. The CDR3 coding sequence is TGTGCCAGCAGTTCCGTTAGGGCAGGGAACTATGGCTACACCTTC.

The V and J genes are TRBV7-8 and TRBJ2-1; a possible D gene is TRBD1 (5 bases). Trimming removed 5 bases at V and 9 bases at J, with 17 bases between. Per germline, CDR1 SGHVS and CDR2 FQNEAQ. CDR3 length equals 14 residues. In DNA form, the CDR3 reads TGTGCCAGCAGCCAAAATCAGGGTGGCGGTGAGCAGTTCTTC. It encodes CASSQNQGGGEQFF.

The chain links TRBV5-6 to TRBJ2-5; 9 positions agree with TRBD1. V trimming: 3 bases; J trimming: 6 bases; junction bases outside the gene matches: 9. Germline-derived CDR1 and CDR2 are SGHDT and YYEEEE. The CDR3 covers 15 residues. CDR3 sequence (DNA): TGTGCCAGCAGCTCGACAGGGGGAGGTGGGAAGACCCAGTACTTC. Its translation is CASSSTGGGGKTQYF. The full variable domain, with the rest looked up from reference TRBV5-6 and TRBJ2-5, is DAGVTQSPTHLIKTRGQQVTLRCSPKSGHDTVSWYQQALGQGPQFIFQYYEEEERQRGNFPDRFSGHQFPNYSSELNVNALLLGDSALYLCASSSTGGGGKTQYFGPGTRLLVL.

The chain uses TRBV11-3 and TRBJ2-1; the D gene is possibly TRBD2 (6 bases). Trimming pared 6 bases from V and 2 bases from J, leaving 14 bases between. CDR1 is SGHNT and CDR2 is YENEEA in the germline V gene. The CDR3 is made up of 15 amino acids. The CDR3: CASSNSGGAYNEQFF. CDR3 nucleotides: TGTGCCAGCAGTAATAGCGGAGGGGCCTACAATGAGCAGTTCTTC.

The rearrangement uses TRBV27 and TRBJ2-5, with TRBD2 as a possible D gene (5 bases). The germline CDR1 and CDR2 sequences are MNHEY and SMNVEV (reference sequence). V dropped 2 bases and J dropped 4 bases, with 20 bases sitting between them. The CDR3 spans 17 residues. CDR3 in DNA: TGTGCCAGCAGTTTAAGGCGGGTGGGCGGATATCCAGAGACCCAGTACTTC. This translates into CASSLRRVGGYPETQYF.

The chain couples TRBV19 to TRBJ1-6; no definite D call. The germline V gene encodes CDR1 LNHDA and CDR2 SQIVND (reference sequence). This CDR3 has 13 residues. Trimming took off 10 bases at V and 0 bases at J, with 7 bases between the two ends. CDR3 region: CATGSSYNSPLHF. The CDR3 nucleotides are TGTGCCACAGGAAGCTCCTATAATTCACCCCTCCACTTT.

This clone was detected once. The chain has TRBV9 and TRBJ2-3; 7 bases fit TRBD2. The CDR3 contains 15 residues. V lost 3 bases, J lost 2 bases, and 6 bases stayed unmatched. Per germline, CDR1 SGDLS and CDR2 YYNGEE. CDR3: CASSAGGFNTDTQYF. CDR3 DNA sequence: TGTGCCAGCAGCGCGGGGGGATTCAACACAGATACGCAGTATTTT.

The chain uses TRBV6-1 and TRBJ2-1; 14 nucleotides line up with TRBD2. Germline trimming cut 4 bases from V and 12 bases from J; bases unmatched to any gene: 8. The CDR3 length is 15 residues. The germline gives CDR1 MNHNS, CDR2 SASEGT. The CDR3 protein is CASSGGTSGGSGQFF. As DNA, the CDR3 is TGTGCCAGCAGTGGGGGGACTAGCGGGGGAAGTGGGCAGTTCTTC.

The V and J genes are TRBV9 and TRBJ2-3; 7 positions agree with TRBD2. The CDR3 runs 15 residues. The V gene's germline CDR1 is SGDLS and CDR2 YYNGEE. Trimming removed 2 bases from V and 2 bases from J; junction bases left unmatched: 5. The CDR3 DNA reads TGTGCCAGCAGCGTTACCGGGACTACCACAGATACGCAGTATTTT. Encoded protein: CASSVTGTTTDTQYF.

The chain links TRBV5-8 to TRBJ1-4; D perhaps matches TRBD1 (5 bases). V was cut by 2 bases and J by 6 bases, with 14 bases left in between. The CDR3 is 15 residues long. Germline V lookup: CDR1 SGHTS, CDR2 YDEGEE. The CDR3 sequence is CASSFDRLDYEKLFF. DNA for the CDR3: TGTGCCAGCAGCTTTGACAGACTAGACTATGAAAAACTGTTTTTT.

This clone showed up just once. The chain has TRBV5-1 and TRBJ1-6; 7 nucleotides align to TRBD1. The CDR3 is made up of 15 amino acids. J was trimmed by 10 bases and V by 0 bases; bases with no gene match: 7. Germline V CDR1 and CDR2: SGHRS, YFSETQ. Written as DNA, the CDR3 is TGCGCCAGCAGCTTGGAACAGGGGCGGAGGTCACCCCTCCACTTT. It is translated as CASSLEQGRRSPLHF.

This clone turned up a few times. The V call is TRBV7-2, the J call TRBJ1-4; 8 bases are a match to TRBD1. Germline CDR1 reads SGHTA; CDR2 reads FQGNSA. V shed 5 bases and J 7 bases; nucleotides not matched to a gene: 6. CDR3 length: 14 residues. CDR3 in amino acids: CASSTDRGREKLFF. CDR3 nucleotides: TGTGCCAGCAGCACAGACAGGGGTCGTGAAAAACTGTTTTTT. Full variable domain (remainder filled in from reference TRBV7-2 and TRBJ1-4): GAGVSQSPSNKVTEKGKDVELRCDPISGHTALYWYRQSLGQGLEFLIYFQGNSAPDKSGLPSDRFSAERTGGSVSTLTIQRTQQEDSAVYLCASSTDRGREKLFFGSGTQLSVL.

The rearrangement uses TRBV11-2 and TRBJ2-3; tentative D call: TRBD2 (5 bases). The length of the CDR3 is 14 residues. The V end was cut by 3 bases, the J end by 2 bases, with 9 bases between. The germline V gene has CDR1 SGHAT and CDR2 FQNNGV. The CDR3 region has the DNA TGTGCCAGCAGCTTGGGGAGCTCCACAGATACGCAGTATTTT. The encoded protein is CASSLGSSTDTQYF.

The chain is built from TRBV29-1 and TRBJ1-2; possible D gene TRBD1, 5 bases. The CDR3 has 11 residues. Germline values: CDR1 SQVTM, CDR2 ANQGSEA. Trimming stripped 3 bases from V and 8 bases from J, with 10 bases between. As DNA, the CDR3 is TGCAGCGTTGACCCCAGGGTAGGCTACACCTTC. Translating it yields CSVDPRVGYTF.

The rearrangement joins TRBV7-9 to TRBJ2-2; 12 nucleotides agree with TRBD1. From germline, CDR1 is SEHNR and CDR2 FQNEAQ (reference sequence). The CDR3 runs to 15 residues. The junction had 6 bases not matched to a gene; V was cut back by 8 bases and J by 5 bases. CDR3 residues: CASSGQGADTGELFF. The CDR3 coding sequence is TGTGCCAGCTCGGGACAGGGGGCCGATACCGGGGAGCTGTTTTTT. Full variable domain (rest looked up from reference TRBV7-9 and TRBJ2-2): DTGVSQNPRHKITKRGQNVTFRCDPISEHNRLYWYRQTLGQGPEFLTYFQNEAQLEKSRLLSDRFSAERPKGSFSTLEIQRTEQGDSAMYLCASSGQGADTGELFFGEGSRLTVL.

The genes are TRBV6-6 and TRBJ2-5, with 9 bases lining up with TRBD1. The CDR3 extends over 15 amino acids. Germline V gene data show CDR1 as MNHNY and CDR2 as SVGAGI (reference sequence). V shed 2 bases and J 4 bases; nucleotides not matched to a gene: 5. The CDR3 DNA reads as TGTGCCAGCAGTTACCCACAGGGGGCGGGAGAGACCCAGTACTTC. It encodes CASSYPQGAGETQYF.

The V call is TRBV10-1, the J call TRBJ1-5; no reliable D call. With 4 bases removed from V and 8 bases from J, the gap between germline ends came to 12 bases. The CDR3 loop spans 13 amino acids. CDR1 WNHNN and CDR2 SYGVQD come from the germline V gene (reference sequence). This CDR3 is CASSVGVGKPQHF. As DNA, the CDR3 is TGCGCCAGCAGTGTCGGGGTAGGAAAGCCCCAGCATTTT.

This rearrangement joins TRBV5-1 to TRBJ2-1; 10 bases align to TRBD1. Trimming at V came to 3 bases and at J to 8 bases, leaving 5 bases not matched to a gene. Germline-derived CDR1 and CDR2 are SGHRS and YFSETQ. The CDR3 is 14 residues long. CDR3 protein: CASSSGQGWDEQFF. The CDR3 DNA sequence: TGCGCCAGCAGCTCGGGACAGGGGTGGGATGAGCAGTTCTTC.

The chain carries TRBV10-1 and TRBJ1-5; D remains ambiguous. The V gene lost 2 bases and the J gene lost 6 bases, with 8 bases spanning the gap. Germline V gives CDR1 WNHNN, CDR2 SYGVQD (reference sequence). The CDR3 length is 13 residues. The CDR3 protein is CASSEASSQPQHF. In DNA form, the CDR3 reads TGCGCCAGCAGTGAGGCGTCCTCTCAGCCCCAGCATTTT.

The V and J genes are TRBV19 and TRBJ2-7; TRBD1 matches 9 bases. The CDR3 is 14 amino acids. V lost 7 bases, J lost 6 bases, and 10 bases stayed unmatched. Germline loops: CDR1 LNHDA, CDR2 SQIVND (reference sequence). Written as DNA, the CDR3 is TGTGCCAGTACCCAGGACAGGGGTCATTTCGAGCAGTACTTC. Protein product: CASTQDRGHFEQYF.

CDR3 DNA sequence: TGTGCCAGCAGCTTAGAAGGGACAGATAATTCACCCCTCCACTTT. Its translation: CASSLEGTDNSPLHF. The genes are TRBV13 and TRBJ1-6; 7 nucleotides agree with TRBD1. Germline V gene data show CDR1 as PRHDT and CDR2 as FYEKMQ (reference sequence). With 1 base clipped from V and 5 bases from J, the junction kept 2 bases outside the gene matches. The length of the CDR3 is 15 residues.

In its sample, this clone was seen a few times. The V and J genes are TRBV10-3 and TRBJ1-1; a possible D gene is TRBD1 (5 bases). The germline V gene has CDR1 ENHRY and CDR2 SYGVKD. The V and J ends lost 3 bases and 0 bases respectively, with 11 bases between them. The CDR3 is made up of 15 amino acids. CDR3 amino acids: CAISDPGLMNTEAFF. CDR3 in DNA: TGTGCCATCAGTGATCCGGGACTTATGAACACTGAAGCTTTCTTT.

CDR3 sequence (DNA): TGTGCCAGCAGCGAACAGGGGGCCTATGGCTACACCTTC. Protein product: CASSEQGAYGYTF. The chain links TRBV9 to TRBJ1-2; 9 bases fit TRBD1. CDR1 SGDLS and CDR2 YYNGEE come from the germline V gene. This CDR3 is 13 amino acids long. V dropped 3 bases and J dropped 4; count of bases not matched to a gene: 1.